Listed below are T cell receptor beta chains from one sample, sequenced in a study of blood T cells in healthy people across ages. Each CDR3 protein gets one entry after TCRdb re-called the 5' RACE reads with MiXCR. Among 700,000 to 1,000,000 distinct CDR3 sequences, approximately 44% were seen once, and the ten largest hold roughly 19%. The sequenced sample consisted of blood. The receptors derive from a man aged 60 to 69 in good health. CDR3s include the opening cysteine and the closing phenylalanine or tryptophan.

>TRBV7-2
CASRPGLAVGEQYF
>TRBV28
CASSLAGGDSPLHF
>TRBV7-9
CASSSRQGGSEQYF
>TRBV30
CAVGQVITEAFF
>TRBV7-2
CASSITQGSSYNSPLHF
>TRBV6-5
CASRPTGEDTQYF
>TRBV7-7
CASSTGLQETQYF
>TRBV2
CASRDGTAKNIQYF
>TRBV21-1
CASSDERCIQPQHF
>TRBV20-1
CSATRDSGGQPQHF
>TRBV19
CASSRGIWQGRAEAFF
>TRBV11-3
CASNAASSYNEQFF
>TRBV19
CASKEDPSAYNEQFF
>TRBV2
CASSVPGQGTGYTF
>TRBV4-2
CASSSGPGLNYEQYF
>TRBV7-2
CASSPRTGREQYF
>TRBV7-6
CASSLEGTGSYEQYF
>TRBV20-1
CSARSRGTAGNTIYF
>TRBV9
CASSVSDRGGTEAFF
>TRBV2
CASGYRQIDYNEQFF
>TRBV6-2/TRBV6-3
CAMARDSNQPQHF
>TRBV29-1
CSVERLGEGTQYF
>TRBV29-1
CSVAPPAASTDTQYF
>TRBV4-1
CASSQGQGTGSPLHF
>TRBV3-1
CASSPSGLEAFF
>TRBV20-1
CSARQPSSGNTIYF
>TRBV5-1
CASSFSQGAGGYTF
>TRBV14
CASSQDRWGSKGYTF
>TRBV13
CASSFSDRGRYEQYF
>TRBV12-3/TRBV12-4
CASSLQGENSPLHF
>TRBV25-1
CASSERGGYYGYTF
>TRBV7-7
CASGSGAGEQFF
>TRBV7-2
CAGERSVSNGQFF
>TRBV7-9
CASSPLAGGIYTQYF
>TRBV7-9
CASSFGQGVYEQYF
>TRBV7-2
CASSLVGEGGYTF
>TRBV7-2
CASSSGPARGELFF
>TRBV28
CASTSGGLDGFF
>TRBV5-5
CASSLTMGSGTGELFF
>TRBV29-1
CSVAVGVNQPQHF
>TRBV6-6
CASSVGGNSNQPQHF
>TRBV19
CASSDVSDTQYF
>TRBV20-1
CSASRGQGAREDGYTF
>TRBV9
CASSVAEGSANEKLFF
>TRBV12-3/TRBV12-4
CASSSVGQPNSPLHF
>TRBV20-1
CSARWLVLGNTEAFF
>TRBV28
CASSFTRGESHEQYF
>TRBV3-1
CASSQDRLAEDNNEQFF
>TRBV5-8
CASSWSGTGGGPGYGYTF
>TRBV7-9
CASSLGGAAKNIQYF
>TRBV3-1
CASSYLDTEAFF
>TRBV27
CASSSGTDPYEQYF
>TRBV29-1
CSVEDRNVRTYNEQFF
>TRBV9
CASSVGTSAQETQYF
>TRBV7-6
CASSLATSDDTQYF
>TRBV7-9
CASSLAAGPEGYTF
>TRBV12-3/TRBV12-4
CASSYGGGSAETQYF
>TRBV20-1
CSARDGPPGYTF